Sequencing of this TCR beta chain was carried out in a study of T cells in Graves' hyperthyroidism and ophthalmopathy. Notes on the study in general: Ophthalmopathy was predicted by the model a median of about 6.5 months ahead of onset.

The source material, RNA transcripts, was used to amplify TCR beta CDR3 regions. Researchers ran a first-round RT-PCR on the TCR CDR3 using the HTBI primer set. MiXCR was run by TCRdb on the multiplex PCR reads, yielding one entry per CDR3 protein. The sample has hundreds of thousands of distinct CDR3 sequences; 14% to 15% are singletons. This clonotype was seen ten or more times. As yet, its antigen is unknown. Germline loops: CDR1 DFQATT, CDR2 SNEGSKA (reference sequence). The germline V and J ends were trimmed by 7 bases and 0 bases, with 10 bases remaining between them. The CDR3 extends over 13 amino acids.

The gene calls are TRBV20-1 and TRBJ2-4; D is tentatively TRBD1 or TRBD2 (6 bases each). This clonotype originated in a woman aged 40 to 55 with Graves' ophthalmopathy. The sequencing input was blood. The DNA of the CDR3 is TGCAGTGGCGAGGGGGGAGCCAAAAACATTCAGTACTTC. It is translated as CSGEGGAKNIQYF.